The rows below give T cell receptor beta chains drawn from one sample of a study of cytomegalovirus exposure and HLA in healthy donors. The data were produced by immunoSEQ multiplex PCR, yet TCRdb's version contains in-frame clones alone and is incomplete. The data hold over 100,000 clones, with approximately 72% observed a single time. Source material: PBMCs. These receptors all stem from a young man in good health and CMV-seronegative. The CDR3 runs from the conserved cysteine through the conserved F or W. A D gene is named only where the DNA matches it firmly. Clone size is stated in some rows and not others, as once, few, many or a class when expanded.

j_gene: TRBJ1-6
d_gene: TRBD1
v_gene: TRBV15
abundance: NA
CDR3nt: TGTGCCACCAGCAGGGGGACAGCGAATAATTCACCCCTCCACTTT
CDR3aa: CATSRGTANNSPLHF

j_gene: TRBJ1-1
d_gene: NA
v_gene: TRBV18
abundance: few
CDR3nt: TGTGCCAGCTCACCACCGAGGGCGTTGAACACTGAAGCTTTCTTT
CDR3aa: CASSPPRALNTEAFF

j_gene: TRBJ1-2
d_gene: TRBD1
v_gene: TRBV19
abundance: NA
CDR3nt: TGTGCCAGTAGTCTACAGGGGATGGGGGGCTACACCTTC
CDR3aa: CASSLQGMGGYTF

j_gene: TRBJ1-1
d_gene: NA
v_gene: TRBV6-5
abundance: NA
CDR3nt: TGTGCCAGCAGTTACTCGATGCTGGGGCCTTACACTGAAGCTTTCTTT
CDR3aa: CASSYSMLGPYTEAFF

j_gene: TRBJ2-7
d_gene: NA
v_gene: TRBV6-5
abundance: NA
CDR3nt: TGTGCCAGCAGTCCGACTACATACTACGAGCAGTACTTC
CDR3aa: CASSPTTYYEQYF

j_gene: TRBJ2-5
d_gene: NA
v_gene: TRBV5-1
abundance: NA
CDR3nt: TGCGCCAGCAGCTTGGCGGAGACCCAGTACTTC
CDR3aa: CASSLAETQYF

j_gene: TRBJ1-2
d_gene: NA
v_gene: TRBV4-1
abundance: NA
CDR3nt: TGCGCCAGCAGCCAAGGGCTTGTGGGCTACCCCTTC
CDR3aa: CASSQGLVGYPF

j_gene: TRBJ2-5
d_gene: NA
v_gene: TRBV5-1
abundance: NA
CDR3nt: TGCGCCAGCAGCTTGGTGGGGCATAACCAAGAGACCCAGTACTTC
CDR3aa: CASSLVGHNQETQYF

j_gene: TRBJ2-1
d_gene: NA
v_gene: TRBV5-1
abundance: NA
CDR3nt: TGCGCCAGCAGCTTGGAAGAGGGTTGGGATGAGCAGTTCTTC
CDR3aa: CASSLEEGWDEQFF

j_gene: TRBJ2-3
d_gene: TRBD2
v_gene: TRBV5-6
abundance: NA
CDR3nt: TGTGCCAGCAGCTCGAATTCGGGGGGAACGTACACAGATACGCAGTATTTT
CDR3aa: CASSSNSGGTYTDTQYF

j_gene: TRBJ2-1
d_gene: TRBD2
v_gene: TRBV29-1
abundance: few
CDR3nt: TGCAGCGTGGTTAGCGGGAGCGCCTACAATGAGCAGTTCTTC
CDR3aa: CSVVSGSAYNEQFF

j_gene: TRBJ2-3
d_gene: TRBD2
v_gene: TRBV27
abundance: NA
CDR3nt: TGTGCCAGCGGGGGACTAGCGGTACTCCGGGATACGCAGTATTTT
CDR3aa: CASGGLAVLRDTQYF

j_gene: TRBJ2-3
d_gene: TRBD2
v_gene: TRBV11-1
abundance: few
CDR3nt: TGTGCCAGCAGGTCGTTGGGGGGGACAGATACGCAGTATTTT
CDR3aa: CASRSLGGTDTQYF

j_gene: TRBJ2-1
d_gene: NA
v_gene: TRBV10-3
abundance: NA
CDR3nt: TGTGCCATCAGTGAGGGTATGGGGGCAAGCAATGAGCAGTTCTTC
CDR3aa: CAISEGMGASNEQFF

j_gene: TRBJ2-7
d_gene: TRBD1
v_gene: TRBV27
abundance: NA
CDR3nt: TGTGCCAGCAGTCGACAGGGGGCAGGGCAGTACTTC
CDR3aa: CASSRQGAGQYF

j_gene: TRBJ2-1
d_gene: TRBD2
v_gene: TRBV6-5
abundance: NA
CDR3nt: TGTGCCAGCAGGTACACAGGGTTAGCGGGAGCTAATGAGCAGTTCTTC
CDR3aa: CASRYTGLAGANEQFF

j_gene: TRBJ2-1
d_gene: TRBD2
v_gene: TRBV4-1
abundance: NA
CDR3nt: TGCGCCAGCAGCCAAGGGTCTAGCGGACCTGGCTATGAGCAGTTCTTC
CDR3aa: CASSQGSSGPGYEQFF

j_gene: TRBJ2-7
d_gene: TRBD1
v_gene: TRBV2
abundance: few
CDR3nt: TGTGCCAGCAGTTGGGACAGGGTCAACGAGCAGTACTTC
CDR3aa: CASSWDRVNEQYF

j_gene: TRBJ2-7
d_gene: NA
v_gene: TRBV27
abundance: NA
CDR3nt: TGTGCCAGCAGTTTAAATTTTGACTCGCCCTACGAGCAGTACTTC
CDR3aa: CASSLNFDSPYEQYF

j_gene: TRBJ1-1
d_gene: NA
v_gene: TRBV2
abundance: NA
CDR3nt: TGTGCCAGCAGCTACACAGGGTTGACTGAAGCTTTCTTT
CDR3aa: CASSYTGLTEAFF

j_gene: TRBJ1-2
d_gene: NA
v_gene: TRBV7-9
abundance: few
CDR3nt: TGTGCCAGCAGCTTGCAGCCGAGGCCCGACTATGGCTACACCTTC
CDR3aa: CASSLQPRPDYGYTF

j_gene: TRBJ1-2
d_gene: NA
v_gene: TRBV14
abundance: NA
CDR3nt: TGTGCCAGCAGCCAAGACGGCAGGGGATATGGGGGCTACACCTTC
CDR3aa: CASSQDGRGYGGYTF

j_gene: TRBJ1-6
d_gene: TRBD1
v_gene: TRBV5-6
abundance: once
CDR3nt: TGTGCCAGCAGCTCTCCAGGGGGCTGGTCACCCCTCCACTTT
CDR3aa: CASSSPGGWSPLHF

j_gene: TRBJ2-7
d_gene: NA
v_gene: TRBV30
abundance: few
CDR3nt: TGTGCCTGGACCACCAATTCCTACGAGCAGTACTTC
CDR3aa: CAWTTNSYEQYF